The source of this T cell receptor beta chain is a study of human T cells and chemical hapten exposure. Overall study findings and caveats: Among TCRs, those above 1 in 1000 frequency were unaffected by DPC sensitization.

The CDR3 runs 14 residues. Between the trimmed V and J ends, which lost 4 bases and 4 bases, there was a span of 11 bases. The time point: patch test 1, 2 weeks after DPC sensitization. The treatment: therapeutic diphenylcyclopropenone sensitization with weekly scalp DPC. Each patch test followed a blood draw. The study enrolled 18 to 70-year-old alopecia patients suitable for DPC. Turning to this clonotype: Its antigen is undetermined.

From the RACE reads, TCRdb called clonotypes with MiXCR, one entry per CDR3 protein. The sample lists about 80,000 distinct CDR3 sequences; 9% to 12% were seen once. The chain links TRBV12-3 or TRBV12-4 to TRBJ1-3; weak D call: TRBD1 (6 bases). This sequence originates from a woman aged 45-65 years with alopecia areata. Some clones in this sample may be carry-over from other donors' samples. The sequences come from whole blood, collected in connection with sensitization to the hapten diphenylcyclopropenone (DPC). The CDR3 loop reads CASSSRGRGNTIYF. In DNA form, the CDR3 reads TGTGCCAGCAGTTCCCGGGGGCGCGGAAACACCATATATTTT.